The following is a TCR beta chain sequence with its context. Original handling: Amplification of reference gene primers was used by the study to estimate nucleated cell counts. Sequencing used immunoSEQ multiplex PCR; TCRdb keeps in-frame clones, though not all of them. The V and J calls and clone size were taken over from that table, and D and trimming were inferred from the DNA. The table has roughly 97,000 clones, around 80% seen once. These data are taken from a study of blood T cell repertoires in COVID-19. Study as a whole: The study drew acute and convalescent COVID-19 samples from the United States, Italy and Spain. From T cells, B-cell-depleted T cells, or PBMCs came the material, which was cDNA or gDNA.

The CDR3 extends over 14 amino acids. The germline gives CDR1 SGHNT, CDR2 YYREEE (reference sequence). V lost 1 base to trimming and J lost 4 bases, with 11 bases between them. The sample consisted of peripheral blood. The genes are TRBV5-4 and TRBJ1-2; possible D gene TRBD1, 6 bases. The receptor's source is a man aged 70-80 years with acute or convalescent COVID-19. CDR3 sequence (DNA): TGTGCCAGCAGCTTGCGGGGGGCGCGCTATGGCTACACCTTC. It translates to CASSLRGARYGYTF.